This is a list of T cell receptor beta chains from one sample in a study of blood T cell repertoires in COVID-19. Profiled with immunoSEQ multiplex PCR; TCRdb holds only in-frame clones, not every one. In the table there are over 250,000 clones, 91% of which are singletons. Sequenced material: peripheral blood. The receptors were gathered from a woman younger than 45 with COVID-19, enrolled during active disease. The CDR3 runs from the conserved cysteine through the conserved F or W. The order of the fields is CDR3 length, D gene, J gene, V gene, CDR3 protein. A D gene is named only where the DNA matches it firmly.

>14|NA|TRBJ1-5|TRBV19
CASSIRDSNQPQHF
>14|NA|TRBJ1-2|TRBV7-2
CASSLGGGAYDYTF
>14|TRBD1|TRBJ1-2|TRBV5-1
CASSLQGDLGGYTF
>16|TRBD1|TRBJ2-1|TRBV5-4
CASSLEAGTDNNEQFF
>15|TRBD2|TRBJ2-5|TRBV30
CAWSVSGGAGETQYF
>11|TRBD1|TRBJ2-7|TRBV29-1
CSVGQGGEQYF
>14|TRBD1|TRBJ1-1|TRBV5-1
CASRQPTGGTEAFF
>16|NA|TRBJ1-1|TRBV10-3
CAISRSANRANTEAFF
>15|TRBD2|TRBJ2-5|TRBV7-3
CASSPGLAGVETQYF
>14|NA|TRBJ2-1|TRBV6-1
CASSTSVSYNEQFF
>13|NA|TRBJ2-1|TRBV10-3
CAISSREVGEQFF
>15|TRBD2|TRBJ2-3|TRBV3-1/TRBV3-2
CASSRGTSGLDTQYF
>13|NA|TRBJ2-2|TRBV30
CAWNRANTGELFF
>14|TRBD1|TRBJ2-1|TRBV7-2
CASSLGGQGNEQFF
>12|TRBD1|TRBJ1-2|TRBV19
CASRTGGDGYTF
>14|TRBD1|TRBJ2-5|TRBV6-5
CASRKQGVQETQYF